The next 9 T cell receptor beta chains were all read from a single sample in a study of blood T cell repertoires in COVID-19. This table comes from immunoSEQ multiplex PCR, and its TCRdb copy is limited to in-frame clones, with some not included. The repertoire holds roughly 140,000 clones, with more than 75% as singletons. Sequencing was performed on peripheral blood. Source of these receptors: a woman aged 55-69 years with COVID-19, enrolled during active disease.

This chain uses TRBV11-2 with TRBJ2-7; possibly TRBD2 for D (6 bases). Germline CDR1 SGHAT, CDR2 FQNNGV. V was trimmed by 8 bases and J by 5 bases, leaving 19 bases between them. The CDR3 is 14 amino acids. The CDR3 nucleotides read TGTGCCAGCGGACCTTGGAGGGCCAACGACGAGCAGTACTTC. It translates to CASGPWRANDEQYF.

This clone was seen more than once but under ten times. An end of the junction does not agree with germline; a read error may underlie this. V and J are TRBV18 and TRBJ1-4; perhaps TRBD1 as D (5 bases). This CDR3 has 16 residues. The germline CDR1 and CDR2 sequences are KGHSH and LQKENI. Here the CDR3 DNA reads TGTGCCAGCTCACCATCAGGGACGGGGACTAGTGAAAAACTGTTTTTT. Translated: CASSPSGTGTSEKLFF.

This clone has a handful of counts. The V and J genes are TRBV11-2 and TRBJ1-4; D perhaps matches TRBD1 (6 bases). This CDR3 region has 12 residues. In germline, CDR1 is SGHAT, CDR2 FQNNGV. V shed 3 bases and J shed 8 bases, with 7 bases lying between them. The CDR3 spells CASSFQGEKLFF. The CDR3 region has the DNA TGTGCCAGCAGCTTCCAGGGGGAAAAACTGTTTTTT. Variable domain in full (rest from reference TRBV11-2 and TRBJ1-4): EAGVAQSPRYKIIEKRQSVAFWCNPISGHATLYWYQQILGQGPKLLIQFQNNGVVDDSQLPKDRFSAERLKGVDSTLKIQPAKLEDSAVYLCASSFQGEKLFFGSGTQLSVL.

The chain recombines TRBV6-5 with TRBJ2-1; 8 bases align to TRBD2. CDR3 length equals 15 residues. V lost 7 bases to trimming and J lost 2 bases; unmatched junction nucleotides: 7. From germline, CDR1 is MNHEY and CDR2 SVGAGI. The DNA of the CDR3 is TGTGCCAGCACCGGGGGGGCGATGGCCTACAATGAGCAGTTCTTC. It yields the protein CASTGGAMAYNEQFF.

The CDR3 protein is CASSSRLHTEAFF. The CDR3 DNA reads as TGTGCCAGCAGTTCACGACTCCACACTGAAGCTTTCTTT. The chain combines TRBV7-8 with TRBJ1-1; D is uncertain. The CDR3 is made up of 13 amino acids. V gave up 6 bases and J gave up 3 bases, with 11 bases separating them. CDR1 and CDR2 (germline): SGHVS, FQNEAQ.

The CDR3 region is CASSLGTGGHQPQHF. Written as DNA, the CDR3 is TGTGCCAGCAGCTTAGGGACAGGGGGCCATCAGCCCCAGCATTTT. The J gene is TRBJ1-5, the V gene TRBV7-9; 11 bases align to TRBD1. This CDR3 comprises 15 residues. Trimming at V came to 1 base and at J to 5 bases, leaving 1 base not matched to a gene. In germline, CDR1 is SEHNR, CDR2 FQNEAQ (reference sequence).

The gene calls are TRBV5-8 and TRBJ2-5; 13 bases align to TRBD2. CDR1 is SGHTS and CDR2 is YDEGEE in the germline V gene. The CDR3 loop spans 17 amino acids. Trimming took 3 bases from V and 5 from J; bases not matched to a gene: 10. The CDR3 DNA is TGTGCCAGCAGCTACGGCGGACTAGCGGGAGTAGGGGAGACCCAGTACTTC. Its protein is CASSYGGLAGVGETQYF.

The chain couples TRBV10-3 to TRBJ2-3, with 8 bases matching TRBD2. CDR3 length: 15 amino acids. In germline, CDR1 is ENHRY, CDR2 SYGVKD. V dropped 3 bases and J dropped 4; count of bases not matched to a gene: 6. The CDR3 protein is CAISDPGLDSDTQYF. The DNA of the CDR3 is TGTGCCATCAGTGACCCGGGACTAGATTCAGATACGCAGTATTTT.

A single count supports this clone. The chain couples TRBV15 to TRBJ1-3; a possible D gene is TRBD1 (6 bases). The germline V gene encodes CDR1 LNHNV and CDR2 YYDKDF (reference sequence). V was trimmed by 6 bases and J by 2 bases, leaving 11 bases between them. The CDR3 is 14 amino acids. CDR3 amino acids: CATRRTAAGNTIYF. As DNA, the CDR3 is TGTGCCACCAGAAGGACAGCGGCTGGAAACACCATATATTTT.